Each of the 3 T cell receptor beta chains below was sequenced from the same sample in a study of cytomegalovirus exposure and HLA in healthy donors. The PCR had 60 Vbeta and 13 Jbeta primers. Measured with immunoSEQ multiplex PCR; TCRdb has only the in-frame clones, and not every one. The sample lists 200,000 to 250,000 clones, about 80% occurring once. The sequenced sample was PBMCs. These receptors originate from a woman in her thirties or forties in good health and CMV-seronegative.

The rearrangement uses TRBV9 and TRBJ2-1; D uncertain. Trimming shortened V by 0 bases and J by 0 bases, and 13 bases separated the two germline ends. CDR3 length: 17 residues. Germline V gene sequence: CDR1 SGDLS, CDR2 YYNGEE. The chain's CDR3 is CASSVVGAPSSYNEQFF. CDR3 DNA sequence: TGTGCCAGCAGCGTAGTCGGCGCCCCTAGCTCCTACAATGAGCAGTTCTTC.

The chain carries TRBV28 and TRBJ2-7, with 11 bases aligning to TRBD1. Germline V gene lookup returns CDR1 MDHEN and CDR2 SYDVKM. The junction had 7 bases not matched to a gene; V was cut back by 6 bases and J by 6 bases. CDR3 length equals 14 residues. The CDR3 reads CASSTGTGGPEQYF. Here the CDR3 DNA reads TGTGCCAGCAGCACCGGGACAGGGGGTCCCGAGCAGTACTTC.

The chain carries TRBV9 and TRBJ1-5; a possible D gene is TRBD1 (6 bases). The CDR3 consists of 14 residues. From germline, CDR1 is SGDLS and CDR2 YYNGEE. V gave up 2 bases and J gave up 7 bases, with 13 bases separating them. CDR3 nucleotide sequence: TGTGCCAGCAGCGTTGGGGGCGCCGGGCAGCCCCAGCATTTT. Protein product: CASSVGGAGQPQHF.